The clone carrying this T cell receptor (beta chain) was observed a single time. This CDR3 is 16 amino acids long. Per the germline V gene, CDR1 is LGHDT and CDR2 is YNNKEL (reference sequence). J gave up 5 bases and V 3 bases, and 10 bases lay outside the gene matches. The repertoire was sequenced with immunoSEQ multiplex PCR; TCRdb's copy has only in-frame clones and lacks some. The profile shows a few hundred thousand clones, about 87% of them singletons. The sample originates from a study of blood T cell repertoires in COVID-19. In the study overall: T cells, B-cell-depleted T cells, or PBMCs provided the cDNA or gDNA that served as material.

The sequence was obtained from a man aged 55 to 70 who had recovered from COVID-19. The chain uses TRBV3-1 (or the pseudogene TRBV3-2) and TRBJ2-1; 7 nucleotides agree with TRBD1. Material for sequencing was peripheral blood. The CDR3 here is CASSHPQGRPHNEQFF. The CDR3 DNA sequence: TGTGCCAGCAGCCACCCACAGGGGCGCCCCCACAATGAGCAGTTCTTC.